What follows are 23 T cell receptor beta chains derived from one specimen sequenced in a study of blood T cell repertoires in COVID-19. Some clones are missing from TCRdb's copy, which holds only in-frame ones; the method was immunoSEQ multiplex PCR. The sample shows about 210,000 clones, around four fifths of them seen only once. Input material: peripheral blood. These receptors all stem from a man aged 55 to 70 with COVID-19, enrolled during active disease.

This rearrangement joins TRBV7-2 to TRBJ1-2; TRBD1 matches 11 bases. Germline CDR1 and CDR2: SGHTA and FQGNSA. The V gene end was trimmed by 3 bases and the J gene end by 2 bases; junction bases not matched to a gene: 2. The CDR3 spans 15 residues. The CDR3 DNA sequence: TGTGCCAGCAGCTTCCGGACAGGGGGCAACTATGGCTACACCTTC. Translation: CASSFRTGGNYGYTF.

The rearrangement joins TRBV5-8 to TRBJ1-6; D ambiguous. CDR1 and CDR2 from the germline V gene are SGHTS and YDEGEE. Trimming removed 6 bases from V and 0 bases from J, with 13 bases in between. CDR3 length: 16 amino acids. The DNA for the CDR3 is TGTGCCAGCACCTACCGGACTAGCTCCTATAATTCACCCCTCCACTTT. As protein: CASTYRTSSYNSPLHF.

This clone was detected once. The chain is built from TRBV5-1 and TRBJ2-2, with a weak D call TRBD2 (6 bases). CDR3 length equals 16 residues. V was clipped by 0 bases and J by 6 bases, with 15 bases between them. The germline V gene has CDR1 SGHRS and CDR2 YFSETQ. This chain's CDR3 is CASSLELAVSAGELFF. The CDR3 DNA reads TGCGCCAGCAGCTTGGAACTAGCAGTGTCGGCCGGGGAGCTGTTTTTT. The complete variable domain, with remaining parts taken from reference TRBV5-1 and TRBJ2-2, reads KAGVTQTPRYLIKTRGQQVTLSCSPISGHRSVSWYQQTPGQGLQFLFEYFSETQRNKGNFPGRFSGRQFSNSRSEMNVSTLELGDSALYLCASSLELAVSAGELFFGEGSRLTVL.

J is TRBJ1-1 and V is TRBV6-5, with 7 bases lining up with TRBD1. Germline V gene lookup returns CDR1 MNHEY and CDR2 SVGAGI. V trimming: 5 bases; J trimming: 4 bases; junction bases outside the gene matches: 4. The length of the CDR3 is 13 residues. CDR3 sequence: CASSLDRSTEAFF. The CDR3 DNA is TGTGCCAGCAGTCTGGACAGGAGCACTGAAGCTTTCTTT.

The chain links TRBV5-5 to TRBJ1-5, with D perhaps matching TRBD1 (6 bases). Germline V gene data show CDR1 as SGHKS and CDR2 as YYEKEE (reference sequence). The V gene lost 4 bases and the J gene lost 4 bases, with 15 bases spanning the gap. The length of the CDR3 is 15 residues. CDR3 DNA: TGTGCCAGCAGCCTGACAGGACCACCGAATCAGCCCCAGCATTTT. Protein sequence: CASSLTGPPNQPQHF.

The chain joins TRBV6-1 to TRBJ2-2; maybe TRBD2 (5 bases). The V end lost 2 bases, the J end lost 2 bases, and 12 bases lay between the germline ends. CDR1 and CDR2 from the germline V gene are MNHNS and SASEGT. The CDR3 has 16 amino acids. Here the CDR3 reads CASSERRAINTGELFF. CDR3 in DNA: TGTGCCAGCAGTGAAAGGCGGGCTATCAACACCGGGGAGCTGTTTTTT.

This chain uses TRBV4-2 with TRBJ2-5, with D perhaps matching TRBD1 (5 bases). Germline assignment: CDR1 LGHNA and CDR2 YNFKEQ. The CDR3 sequence is 16 residues long. Trimming stripped 4 bases from V and 5 bases from J, with 20 bases between. The CDR3 sequence: CASSPTHGAAQETQYF. As DNA, the CDR3 is TGTGCCAGCAGCCCAACTCATGGGGCTGCACAGGAGACCCAGTACTTC.

The gene calls are TRBV4-1 and TRBJ1-5; TRBD1 agrees at 10 bases. Germline CDR1 MGHRA, CDR2 YSYEKL. The J segment lost 7 bases and the V segment lost 4 bases, leaving 7 bases of the junction unmatched. This CDR3 region has 15 residues. As DNA, the CDR3 is TGCGCCAGCAGCCGGGAGACAGGGGGCCGCCAGCCCCAGCATTTT. It encodes CASSRETGGRQPQHF.

This chain joins TRBV7-9 and TRBJ2-2; 8 bases line up with TRBD1. This CDR3 region has 14 residues. V lost 8 bases and J lost 0; bases outside the gene matches: 2. Germline V gene data show CDR1 as SEHNR and CDR2 as FQNEAQ (reference sequence). This CDR3 is CASGQGTNTGELFF. The DNA of the CDR3 is TGTGCCAGCGGACAGGGAACGAACACCGGGGAGCTGTTTTTT.

This clone was seen more than once but under ten times. The rearrangement uses TRBV7-8 and TRBJ1-4; tentatively, D is TRBD1 (6 bases). Germline V gives CDR1 SGHVS, CDR2 FQNEAQ. This CDR3 is 13 amino acids long. The V gene lost 4 bases and the J gene lost 5 bases, with 8 bases spanning the gap. CDR3 region: CASSWTANEKLFF. The CDR3 region has the DNA TGTGCCAGCAGCTGGACAGCGAATGAAAAACTGTTTTTT.

The rearrangement uses TRBV9 and TRBJ2-7; possibly TRBD1 for D (7 bases). CDR3 size: 14 residues. Germline CDR1 is SGDLS and CDR2 is YYNGEE. V lost 0 bases and J 4 bases, leaving 11 bases between the germline ends. The CDR3: CASSVDPGGYEQYF. In DNA form, the CDR3 reads TGTGCCAGCAGCGTAGATCCAGGGGGGTACGAGCAGTACTTC.

V usage is TRBV27 and J usage is TRBJ1-1, with 8 positions matching TRBD1. Per the germline V gene, CDR1 is MNHEY and CDR2 is SMNVEV (reference sequence). The V gene end was trimmed by 3 bases and the J gene end by 4 bases; junction bases not matched to a gene: 4. This CDR3 contains 14 residues. CDR3 amino acids: CASSFRGRVTEAFF. For the CDR3, the DNA is TGTGCCAGCAGTTTCAGGGGGCGAGTCACTGAAGCTTTCTTT.

DNA for the CDR3: TGTGCCAGCAGGACTAACAGGGGGCCAAATGAGCAGTTCTTC. This encodes CASRTNRGPNEQFF. This chain uses TRBV28 with TRBJ2-1; the match to TRBD1 covers 9 bases. Germline V gene data show CDR1 as MDHEN and CDR2 as SYDVKM. The CDR3 is made up of 14 amino acids. Trimming removed 6 bases from V and 7 bases from J; junction bases left unmatched: 7.

V and J are TRBV6-2 or TRBV6-3 and TRBJ2-2; tentatively, D is TRBD2 (6 bases). This CDR3 has 13 residues. The germline V and J ends were trimmed by 5 bases and 4 bases, with 8 bases remaining between them. Germline CDR1 is MNHEY and CDR2 is SVGEGT. The CDR3 reads CASSIGGTGELFF. Here the CDR3 DNA reads TGTGCCAGCAGTATCGGGGGCACCGGGGAGCTGTTTTTT.

The rearrangement links TRBV6-5 to TRBJ2-5, with 8 bases matching TRBD2. Germline V gene data show CDR1 as MNHEY and CDR2 as SVGAGI. The V segment lost 6 bases and the J segment 2 bases; nucleotides outside the gene matches: 5. This CDR3 has 14 amino acids. CDR3 in amino acids: CASRRGVWQETQYF. DNA for the CDR3: TGTGCCAGCAGGCGGGGGGTTTGGCAAGAGACCCAGTACTTC.

A word on this clone: The junction departs from germline at one end; a sequencing error may be responsible. The V and J genes are TRBV10-3 and TRBJ2-5, with D uncertain. CDR1 is ENHRY and CDR2 is SYGVKD in the germline V gene. The CDR3 runs 12 residues. CDR3 nucleotides: TGTGCCATCAGTGAGTCTCAAGCGACCCAGTACTTC. Translated, it gives CAISESQATQYF.

The rearrangement links TRBV29-1 to TRBJ1-1, with D possibly matching TRBD1 (5 bases). Germline CDR1 is SQVTM and CDR2 is ANQGSEA. V shed 1 base and J shed 8 bases, with 11 bases lying between them. There are 12 residues in the CDR3. CDR3 protein: CSVEGQGPEAFF. The CDR3 DNA follows: TGCAGCGTTGAAGGGCAGGGTCCCGAAGCTTTCTTT.

The chain joins TRBV10-3 to TRBJ1-2, with a possible D match to TRBD1 (6 bases). The CDR3 contains 14 residues. CDR1 ENHRY and CDR2 SYGVKD come from the germline V gene. The V end was cut by 5 bases, the J end by 2 bases, with 12 bases between. The CDR3 protein is CAISPGDGNYGYTF. The CDR3 DNA follows: TGTGCCATCAGTCCAGGGGACGGAAACTATGGCTACACCTTC.

The rearrangement joins TRBV7-9 to TRBJ2-7; maybe TRBD1 (6 bases). The CDR3 is 16 residues long. Germline assignment: CDR1 SEHNR and CDR2 FQNEAQ (reference sequence). V lost 3 bases to trimming and J lost 0 bases, with 15 bases between them. The CDR3 coding sequence is TGTGCCAGCAGCTTCCCGACAGGACGTTACTCCTACGAGCAGTACTTC. Translated: CASSFPTGRYSYEQYF.

The chain recombines TRBV7-2 with TRBJ1-6; perhaps TRBD1 as D (6 bases). CDR3 length equals 16 residues. Trimming left V 2 bases short and J 6 bases short, with 14 bases between. CDR1 is SGHTA, CDR2 FQGNSA, per germline. The CDR3 coding sequence is TGTGCCAGCAGCTTAAGGAGTGGACAGCCTAATTCACCCCTCCACTTT. Encoded protein: CASSLRSGQPNSPLHF.

This clone has just one count. The J gene is TRBJ2-5, the V gene TRBV27; TRBD2 aligns across 8 bases. This CDR3 comprises 14 residues. The J segment lost 1 base and the V segment lost 5 bases, leaving 3 bases of the junction unmatched. CDR1 is MNHEY, CDR2 SMNVEV, per germline (reference sequence). The CDR3 spells CASSTLAVQETQYF. For the CDR3, the DNA is TGTGCCAGCAGTACACTAGCGGTCCAAGAGACCCAGTACTTC.

The chain carries TRBV2 and TRBJ2-2; D is unresolved. CDR3 length: 15 amino acids. Germline lookup yields CDR1 SNHLY and CDR2 FYNNEI. The V gene lost 6 bases and the J gene lost 0 bases, with 11 bases spanning the gap. The CDR3 loop reads CASRQDNTNTGELFF. The CDR3 DNA reads TGTGCCAGCAGGCAGGATAATACGAACACCGGGGAGCTGTTTTTT.

The chain employs TRBV7-2 and TRBJ2-7, with D unclear. The V end lost 4 bases, the J end lost 3 bases, and 10 bases lay between the germline ends. The CDR3 covers 13 residues. CDR1 and CDR2 (germline): SGHTA, FQGNSA. The CDR3 nucleotides read TGTGCCAGCAGCTCGACATTGGACTACGAGCAGTACTTC. Translated, it gives CASSSTLDYEQYF.